This is a list of T cell receptor beta chains from one sample in a study of molecular identifiers for immune sequencing clone quantification. TCRdb processed the PCR reads anew with MiXCR; each CDR3 protein has one entry. The data show around 40,000 distinct CDR3 sequences, around 21% seen once. The sample taken for sequencing was naive CD8+ T cells from blood, with Jurkat cell RNA spiked in. Receptor source: a human donor in good health. Some libraries in this study had Jurkat cell RNA spiked in. CDR3s include the opening cysteine and the closing phenylalanine or tryptophan. D genes are given only for firm matches. Some rows have no size entry. The others give once, few or many, or a class for an expanded clone.

d_call clone_size j_call v_call cdr3_aa cdr3_nt
TRBD1 many TRBJ2-7 TRBV28 CASSLGQVPYEQYF TGTGCCAGCAGTTTGGGACAGGTCCCCTACGAGCAGTACTTC
NA NA TRBJ2-7 TRBV7-2 CASSFGGAGVGEQYF TGTGCCAGCAGCTTTGGGGGGGCGGGGGTTGGCGAGCAGTACTTC
NA few TRBJ1-1 TRBV19 CASSWTVNTEALF TGTGCCAGTAGTTGGACTGTGAACACTGAAGCTCTCTTT
NA many TRBJ2-3 TRBV12-3/TRBV12-4 CASSPWVGGRTDTQYF TGTGCCAGCAGTCCCTGGGTGGGGGGCAGGACAGATACGCAGTATTTT
NA many TRBJ2-7 TRBV4-3 CASSQDLSPGRYEQYF TGCGCCAGCAGCCAAGATCTTTCCCCAGGTCGGTACGAGCAGTACTTC
NA many TRBJ2-3 TRBV18 CASSYWGTDTQYF TGTGCCAGCTCATACTGGGGCACAGATACGCAGTATTTT
NA many TRBJ1-1 TRBV6-5 CASSYGRMNTEAFF TGTGCCAGCAGTTACGGCCGGATGAACACTGAAGCTTTCTTT
NA many TRBJ2-4 TRBV6-1 CASSEYRGTSAYIQYF TGTGCCAGCAGTGAGTACCGGGGGACCTCGGCGTACATTCAGTACTTC
TRBD1 many TRBJ1-5 TRBV24-1 CATGQTGVSNQPQHF TGTGCCACCGGCCAGACAGGGGTTAGCAATCAGCCCCAGCATTTT
NA NA TRBJ2-5 TRBV13 CASSLGPRSQKTQYF TGCGCCAGCAGCTTAGGCCCGCGGAGCCAAAAGACCCAGTACTTC
NA NA TRBJ2-1 TRBV29-1 CSVEGARGAPSSYNEQFF TGCAGCGTTGAAGGGGCCAGGGGGGCCCCTAGCTCCTACAATGAGCAGTTCTTC
TRBD2 many TRBJ2-3 TRBV2 CASSESSGGASTDTQYF TGTGCCAGCAGTGAGTCTAGCGGGGGGGCCAGCACAGATACGCAGTATTTT
TRBD1 many TRBJ1-5 TRBV4-1 CASSQALQGGINQPQHF TGCGCCAGCAGCCAAGCACTACAGGGGGGCATCAATCAGCCCCAGCATTTT
TRBD1 many TRBJ1-5 TRBV7-9 CASSSITGGRQPQHF TGTGCCAGCAGCTCCATCACAGGGGGAAGGCAGCCCCAGCATTTT
NA many TRBJ2-2 TRBV3-1 CASSQPRDLTGELFF TGTGCCAGCAGCCAACCGCGGGACCTCACCGGGGAGCTGTTTTTT
NA many TRBJ2-7 TRBV6-6 CASSYVGSWDEQYF TGTGCCAGCAGTTACGTCGGGAGTTGGGACGAGCAGTACTTC
NA many TRBJ1-5 TRBV6-2/TRBV6-3 CASSYYPNQPQHF TGTGCCAGCAGTTACTACCCGAATCAGCCCCAGCATTTT
NA many TRBJ2-2 TRBV7-2 CASSSGQNTGELFF TGTGCCAGCAGCTCTGGACAGAACACCGGGGAGCTGTTTTTT
TRBD2 many TRBJ2-1 TRBV7-9 CASSPTGTSFNEQFF TGTGCCAGCAGCCCTACCGGGACTAGTTTCAATGAGCAGTTCTTC
NA many TRBJ2-3 TRBV5-1 CASTFDRSSTDTQYF TGCGCCAGCACCTTCGACAGGTCAAGCACAGATACGCAGTATTTT
NA NA TRBJ2-3 TRBV7-9 CASSFLAVRTDTQYF TGTGCCAGCAGCTTTTTAGCGGTTCGCACAGATACGCAGTATTTT
NA many TRBJ2-2 TRBV4-3 CASSLSTGELFF TGCGCCAGCAGCCTTAGCACCGGGGAGCTGTTTTTT
TRBD1 many TRBJ2-3 TRBV5-6 CASSIGDSHTQYF TGTGCCAGCAGCATCGGGGACAGTCATACGCAGTATTTT
NA many TRBJ1-1 TRBV19 CASSIRLNTVAFF TGTGCCAGTAGTATCAGATTGAACACTGTAGCTTTCTTT
NA few TRBJ2-1 TRBV19 CASSLGTSTYNEQFF TGTGCCAGTAGTTTGGGAACTAGCACCTACAATGAGCAGTTCTTC
NA many TRBJ2-2 TRBV7-2 CASSLVGNTGELFF TGTGCCAGCAGCTTAGTTGGGAACACCGGGGAGCTGTTTTTT
NA many TRBJ2-1 TRBV5-1 CASSSDIGSSYNEQFF TGCGCCAGCAGCTCCGACATAGGGAGCTCCTACAATGAGCAGTTCTTC
NA NA TRBJ2-2 TRBV9 CASSLSPGRNTGERFF TGTGCCAGCAGCCTTTCACCGGGACGGAACACCGGGGAGCGGTTTTTT
NA many TRBJ2-1 TRBV7-3 CASSLYDNEQFF TGTGCCAGCAGCTTATACGACAATGAGCAGTTCTTC
NA many TRBJ1-6 TRBV27 CASSLWDAYNSPLHF TGTGCCAGCAGTTTATGGGACGCCTATAATTCACCCCTCCACTTT
NA many TRBJ2-3 TRBV2 CASSPPTAWADTQYF TGTGCCAGCAGTCCCCCGACAGCCTGGGCAGATACGCAGTATTTT
NA many TRBJ2-5 TRBV7-8 CASSPVGPLTSYQETQYF TGTGCCAGCAGCCCAGTCGGGCCCCTGACTTCGTACCAAGAGACCCAGTACTTC
TRBD1 many TRBJ2-7 TRBV7-6 CASSATAQGSSYEQYF TGTGCCAGCAGCGCAACGGCACAGGGGAGCTCCTACGAGCAGTACTTC
TRBD1 many TRBJ2-7 TRBV20-1 CSARVQGVEEQYF TGCAGTGCTAGAGTACAGGGGGTAGAGGAGCAGTACTTC
TRBD2 many TRBJ2-1 TRBV2 CASSSPGTSSGEQFF TGTGCCAGCAGTTCCCCCGGGACTAGCTCCGGTGAGCAGTTCTTC
NA NA TRBJ2-7 TRBV7-2 CASSPSVVWEQYF TGTGCCAGCAGCCCTTCGGTAGTTTGGGAGCAGTACTTC
TRBD2 many TRBJ2-5 TRBV4-2 CASSQGTSGRILGETQYF TGTGCCAGCAGCCAAGGGACTAGCGGGAGGATCTTGGGTGAGACCCAGTACTTC
NA many TRBJ1-1 TRBV29-1 CSVDSSGPEAFF TGCAGCGTTGATAGTTCAGGGCCTGAAGCTTTCTTT
TRBD1 many TRBJ2-7 TRBV6-1 CASSETRTGALSEQYF TGTGCCAGCAGTGAAACTCGGACAGGGGCATTGTCGGAGCAGTACTTC
TRBD2 many TRBJ2-1 TRBV7-8 CASSPGGGGFFF TGTGCCAGCAGCCCGGGGGGCGGGGGGTTTTTCTTC
NA NA TRBJ1-6 TRBV4-1 CASSQVSSYNSPLHF TGCGCCAGCAGCCAAGTCAGCTCCTATAATTCACCCCTCCACTTT
NA many TRBJ2-7 TRBV7-9 CASSESGEYEQYF TGTGCCAGCAGTGAGTCAGGAGAATACGAGCAGTACTTC
NA many TRBJ1-5 TRBV2 CASSEAELGNQPQHF TGTGCCAGCAGTGAAGCGGAGTTGGGCAATCAGCCCCAGCATTTT
TRBD2 many TRBJ2-3 TRBV4-2 CASSQSQAGTSTDTQYF TGTGCCAGCAGCCAGTCCCAAGCGGGAACAAGCACAGATACGCAGTATTTT
TRBD1 many TRBJ2-3 TRBV7-2 CASSSPTGFLNTDTQYF TGTGCCAGCAGCTCCCCGACAGGGTTCCTAAACACAGATACGCAGTATTTT
NA many TRBJ2-7 TRBV4-3 CASSQSRSATYEQYF TGCGCCAGCAGTCAAAGCCGCTCCGCTACCTACGAGCAGTACTTC
NA many TRBJ2-1 TRBV14 CASSQVREVGADYEQFF TGTGCCAGCAGCCAAGTACGCGAGGTGGGGGCTGACTATGAGCAGTTCTTC
TRBD2 many TRBJ2-3 TRBV3-1 CASSQASRLAGGPDTQYF TGTGCCAGCAGCCAAGCATCAAGACTAGCGGGAGGACCAGATACGCAGTATTTT
TRBD1 many TRBJ2-7 TRBV19 CASSQTTGTVYEQYF TGTGCCAGTAGTCAGACTACCGGGACAGTCTACGAGCAGTACTTC
NA NA TRBJ1-4 TRBV7-6 CAGSYGGRGEKLFF TGTGCCGGCAGCTATGGAGGCAGAGGTGAAAAACTGTTTTTT
NA many TRBJ2-1 TRBV30 CARSLDTSSYNEQFF TGTGCTCGGAGTCTGGACACGAGCTCCTACAATGAGCAGTTCTTC
NA many TRBJ1-5 TRBV13 CASSLRGNDNQPQHF TGTGCCAGCAGCTTACGAGGGAATGACAATCAGCCCCAGCATTTT
NA many TRBJ1-2 TRBV7-9 CASTTPRGESYYGYTF TGTGCCAGCACCACCCCCCGGGGCGAATCCTACTATGGCTACACCTTC